This T cell receptor beta chain was observed in a study of blood T cell repertoires in COVID-19. Study in general: Collection of acute and convalescent COVID-19 samples took place in the United States, Italy and Spain. Nucleic acid was either cDNA or gDNA, and it came from T cells, B-cell-depleted T cells, or PBMCs.

Recruited during active infection, patients (from Seattle) were subsequently followed longitudinally. V lost 0 bases, J lost 4 bases, and 15 bases lay in between. This CDR3 has 16 residues. Per the germline V gene, CDR1 is SGHAT and CDR2 is FQDESV (reference sequence). As handled by the study authors: Reference gene primer amplification gave estimated nucleated cell counts. Only in-frame clones appear in the TCRdb table, and some are missing; sequencing was by immunoSEQ multiplex PCR. V, J and clone size derive from that table, while D and trimming were established from the DNA sequence. The sample comprises about 360,000 clones, 80% to 90% of which are singletons, and around 7.5% rests with the top ten.

The V call is TRBV11-1, the J call TRBJ2-5; maybe TRBD1 (5 bases). This TCR came from a woman aged 60-70 years with COVID-19, enrolled during active disease. Sequenced: peripheral blood. CDR3 nucleotides: TGTGCCAGCAGCTTAGCGCGGAAACCTCAGGGAGAGACCCAGTACTTC. This codes for CASSLARKPQGETQYF.